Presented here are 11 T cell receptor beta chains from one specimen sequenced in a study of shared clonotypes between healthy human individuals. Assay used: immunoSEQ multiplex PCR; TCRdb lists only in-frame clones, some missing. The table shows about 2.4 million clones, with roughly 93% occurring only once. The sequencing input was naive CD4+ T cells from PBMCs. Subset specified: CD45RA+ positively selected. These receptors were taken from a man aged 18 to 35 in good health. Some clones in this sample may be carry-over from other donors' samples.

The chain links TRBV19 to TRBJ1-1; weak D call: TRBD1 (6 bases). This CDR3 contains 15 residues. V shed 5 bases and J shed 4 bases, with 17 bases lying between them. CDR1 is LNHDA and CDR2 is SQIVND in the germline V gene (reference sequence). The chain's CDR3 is CASSQGLGGSTEAFF. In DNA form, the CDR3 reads TGTGCCAGTAGTCAAGGGCTAGGGGGGTCCACTGAAGCTTTCTTT.

CDR3 nucleotides: TGTGCCAGCTCACCGAGACAGGGAGTTTCTGGAAACACCATATATTTT. Residues: CASSPRQGVSGNTIYF. The chain has TRBV18 and TRBJ1-3; TRBD1 agrees at 7 bases. Germline V gene data show CDR1 as KGHSH and CDR2 as LQKENI. The CDR3 has 16 amino acids. The junction had 6 bases not matched to a gene; V was cut back by 3 bases and J by 1 base.

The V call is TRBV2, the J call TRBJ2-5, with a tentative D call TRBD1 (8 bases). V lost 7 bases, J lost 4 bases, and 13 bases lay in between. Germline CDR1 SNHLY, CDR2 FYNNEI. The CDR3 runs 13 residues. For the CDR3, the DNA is TGTGCCAGCACCACAGGGGGGGGAGAGACCCAGTACTTC. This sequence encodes CASTTGGGETQYF.

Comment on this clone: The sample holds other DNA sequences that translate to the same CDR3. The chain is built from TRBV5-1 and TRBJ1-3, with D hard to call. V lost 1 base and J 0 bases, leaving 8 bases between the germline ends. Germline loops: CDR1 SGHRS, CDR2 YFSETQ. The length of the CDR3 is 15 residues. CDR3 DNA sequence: TGCGCCAGCAGCTTGTCAACTTCCTCTGGAAACACCATATATTTT. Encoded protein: CASSLSTSSGNTIYF.

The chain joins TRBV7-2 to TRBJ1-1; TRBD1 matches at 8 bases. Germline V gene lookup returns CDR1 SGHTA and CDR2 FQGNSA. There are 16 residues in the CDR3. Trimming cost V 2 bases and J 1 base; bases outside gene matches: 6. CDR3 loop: CASSLTGGTGNTEAFF. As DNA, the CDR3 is TGTGCCAGCAGCTTAACAGGCGGGACAGGGAACACTGAAGCTTTCTTT.

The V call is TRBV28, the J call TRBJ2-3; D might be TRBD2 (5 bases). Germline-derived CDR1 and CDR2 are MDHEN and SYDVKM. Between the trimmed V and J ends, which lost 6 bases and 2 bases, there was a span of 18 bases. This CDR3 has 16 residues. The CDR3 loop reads CASSQRSTSLTDTQYF. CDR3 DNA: TGTGCCAGCAGCCAGCGGTCTACCTCCCTCACAGATACGCAGTATTTT.

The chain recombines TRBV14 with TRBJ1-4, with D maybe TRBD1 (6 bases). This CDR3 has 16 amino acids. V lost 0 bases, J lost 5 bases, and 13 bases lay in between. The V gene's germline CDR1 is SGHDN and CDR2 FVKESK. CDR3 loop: CASSQDKQGQNEKLFF. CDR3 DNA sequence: TGTGCCAGCAGCCAAGATAAACAGGGCCAAAATGAAAAACTGTTTTTT.

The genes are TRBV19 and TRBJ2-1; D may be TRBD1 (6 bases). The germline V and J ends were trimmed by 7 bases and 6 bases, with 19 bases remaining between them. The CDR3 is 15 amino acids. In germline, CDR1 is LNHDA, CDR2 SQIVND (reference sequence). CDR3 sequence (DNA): TGTGCCAGTAACTCTTACCAGGGGAATGTCAATGAGCAGTTCTTC. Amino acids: CASNSYQGNVNEQFF.

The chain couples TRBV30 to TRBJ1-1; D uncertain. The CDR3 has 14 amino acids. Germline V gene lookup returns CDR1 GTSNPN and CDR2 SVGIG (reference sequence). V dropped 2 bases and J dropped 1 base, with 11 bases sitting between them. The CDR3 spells CAWSWEQRNTEAFF. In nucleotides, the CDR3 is TGTGCCTGGAGTTGGGAACAGCGGAACACTGAAGCTTTCTTT.

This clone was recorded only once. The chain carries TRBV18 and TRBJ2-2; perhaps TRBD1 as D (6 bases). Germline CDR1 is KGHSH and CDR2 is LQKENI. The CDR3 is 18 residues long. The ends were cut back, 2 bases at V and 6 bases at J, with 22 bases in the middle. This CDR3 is CASSPIGGQTRTAGELFF. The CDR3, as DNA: TGTGCCAGCTCACCAATTGGGGGACAAACACGGACGGCCGGGGAGCTGTTTTTT.

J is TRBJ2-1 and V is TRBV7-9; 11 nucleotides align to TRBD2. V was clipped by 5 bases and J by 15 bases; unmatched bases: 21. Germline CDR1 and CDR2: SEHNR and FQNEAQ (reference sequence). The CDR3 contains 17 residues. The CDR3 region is CASSQRLAGTSSFGLFF. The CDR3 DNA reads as TGTGCCAGCAGCCAACGACTAGCGGGAACCTCTTCGTTCGGTCTGTTCTTC.